These T cell receptor beta chains were read from a single sample in a study of cytomegalovirus exposure and HLA in healthy donors. Clones were read by immunoSEQ multiplex PCR, and TCRdb kept only the in-frame ones, dropping some. Of 150,000 to 200,000 clones in the sample, 75% to 85% were seen once. The source material was PBMCs. The receptors come from a female donor in good health and CMV-seronegative. Each CDR3 is given with its conserved first and last residue. Fields, in order: J gene, D gene, clone size, V gene, CDR3 DNA, CDR3 protein. D genes are given only for firm matches. Where a row states a size, it is once, few, many or the class of an expanded clone; other rows omit it.

J gene: TRBJ2-1; D gene: TRBD2; clone size: .; V gene: TRBV27; CDR3 DNA: TGTGCCAGCCTCCCGGGACAGGGGTGGCTAGCGGGGGGGAATGAGCAGTTCTTC; CDR3 protein: CASLPGQGWLAGGNEQFF
J gene: TRBJ2-5; D gene: .; clone size: .; V gene: TRBV5-1; CDR3 DNA: TGCGCCAGCAGCTTTACAGGGAAAGAGACCCAGTACTTC; CDR3 protein: CASSFTGKETQYF
J gene: TRBJ2-1; D gene: .; clone size: few; V gene: TRBV7-9; CDR3 DNA: TGTGCCAGCAGCCCCGAGTATGAGCAGTTCTTC; CDR3 protein: CASSPEYEQFF
J gene: TRBJ2-5; D gene: TRBD2; clone size: .; V gene: TRBV7-2; CDR3 DNA: TGTGCCAGCAGCTTAGGGAGTCGGGGGGGGACCCAGTACTTC; CDR3 protein: CASSLGSRGGTQYF
J gene: TRBJ1-5; D gene: .; clone size: .; V gene: TRBV6-6; CDR3 DNA: TGTGCCAGCACCAACGGAGGGGCGCGGAATCAGCCCCAGCATTTT; CDR3 protein: CASTNGGARNQPQHF
J gene: TRBJ1-2; D gene: TRBD1; clone size: .; V gene: TRBV7-2; CDR3 DNA: TGTGCCAGCAGCTTAGACAGGGGGCGTATCGCCTATGGCTACACCTTC; CDR3 protein: CASSLDRGRIAYGYTF
J gene: TRBJ1-2; D gene: TRBD1; clone size: .; V gene: TRBV28; CDR3 DNA: TGTGCCAGCAGCCGGGGACAGTTCCATGGCGGCTACACCTTC; CDR3 protein: CASSRGQFHGGYTF
J gene: TRBJ2-1; D gene: TRBD1; clone size: .; V gene: TRBV7-2; CDR3 DNA: TGTGCCAGCAGCTTAGTATGGCTGACAGGGGCCAATGAGCAGTTCTTC; CDR3 protein: CASSLVWLTGANEQFF
J gene: TRBJ2-1; D gene: TRBD2; clone size: .; V gene: TRBV19; CDR3 DNA: TGTGCCAGTAGTATAGAGGCTAGCGGGTTACCCTACAATGAGCAGTTCTTC; CDR3 protein: CASSIEASGLPYNEQFF
J gene: TRBJ2-3; D gene: .; clone size: .; V gene: TRBV5-6; CDR3 DNA: TGTGCCAGCCAACGACAGTCAGATACGCAGTATTTT; CDR3 protein: CASQRQSDTQYF